Presented here are 8 T cell receptor beta chains from one specimen sequenced in a study of blood T cell repertoires in COVID-19. The protocol was immunoSEQ multiplex PCR, while the TCRdb copy is restricted to in-frame clones and leaves out a portion. Here the sample spans 410,000 or so clones, 70% to 90% being singletons. Sequencing was performed on peripheral blood. These receptors came from a woman aged 40 to 49 with COVID-19, enrolled during active disease.

The CDR3 protein is CASSKRTGGNEQYF. CDR3 nucleotides: TGTGCCAGTAGTAAAAGGACAGGGGGCAACGAGCAGTACTTC. The genes are TRBV19 and TRBJ2-7; TRBD1 matches at 11 bases. Trimming cost V 4 bases and J 5 bases; bases outside gene matches: 4. The CDR3 totals 14 residues. Germline CDR1 is LNHDA and CDR2 is SQIVND (reference sequence).

This sequence joins TRBV12-3 or TRBV12-4 and TRBJ1-1; tentative D call: TRBD1 (6 bases). The CDR3 has 11 amino acids. Trimming stripped 5 bases from V and 9 bases from J, with 10 bases between. The CDR3 DNA reads as TGTGCCAGCAGTAAAGGACAGCAAGCTTTCTTT. Translating gives CASSKGQQAFF.

Only one count was recorded for this clone. V usage is TRBV7-2 and J usage is TRBJ2-5, with a tentative D call TRBD2 (6 bases). The V gene's germline CDR1 is SGHTA and CDR2 FQGNSA. The CDR3 has 15 amino acids. Trimming stripped 1 base from V and 5 bases from J, with 14 bases between. CDR3 nucleotide sequence: TGTGCCAGCAGCTTAGTAGCGGTAGCAGCGGAGACCCAGTACTTC. Protein product: CASSLVAVAAETQYF.

There are a few counts of this clone. This sequence joins TRBV15 and TRBJ1-2; D may be TRBD1 (6 bases). Trimming shortened V by 0 bases and J by 6 bases, and 14 bases separated the two germline ends. Germline lookup yields CDR1 LNHNV and CDR2 YYDKDF (reference sequence). CDR3 length: 15 amino acids. CDR3 amino acids: CATSRDPGAGDGYTF. The DNA of the CDR3 is TGTGCCACCAGCAGAGATCCAGGGGCGGGGGATGGCTACACCTTC.

V usage is TRBV4-2 and J usage is TRBJ2-2, with 7 positions matching TRBD1. The CDR3 is made up of 16 amino acids. Looked up from germline, CDR1 is LGHNA and CDR2 is YNFKEQ. The trim removed 0 bases at V and 7 bases at J, leaving 8 bases unmatched. The DNA for the CDR3 is TGTGCCAGCAGCCAAGAACGAAACAGGGGAATCGGGGAGCTGTTTTTT. Translated, it gives CASSQERNRGIGELFF.

The V call is TRBV28, the J call TRBJ1-5; D may be TRBD1 (6 bases). CDR1 and CDR2 from the germline V gene are MDHEN and SYDVKM. V lost 3 bases to trimming and J lost 7 bases, with 19 bases between them. The CDR3 runs to 16 residues. DNA for the CDR3: TGTGCCAGCAGTTTTTGGAGGGGGGGTGGAGGGCAGCCCCAGCATTTT. It specifies CASSFWRGGGGQPQHF.

This clone was seen a single time. V is TRBV6-4 and J is TRBJ1-2; 7 bases map to TRBD1. Germline lookup yields CDR1 MRHNA and CDR2 SNTAGT. V lost 8 bases, J lost 6 bases, and 15 bases stayed unmatched. The CDR3 is 15 amino acids. The CDR3, as DNA: TGTGCCAGCCGAGCCCCCCCGACAGGGACGGATGGCTACACCTTC. This gives the protein CASRAPPTGTDGYTF.

V usage is TRBV2 and J usage is TRBJ2-7; D is unresolved. This CDR3 comprises 13 residues. Germline V gives CDR1 SNHLY, CDR2 FYNNEI. The V and J ends lost 7 bases and 0 bases respectively, with 10 bases between them. In nucleotides, the CDR3 is TGTGCCAGCATTGGTCCCGGCTCCTACGAGCAGTACTTC. Protein: CASIGPGSYEQYF.